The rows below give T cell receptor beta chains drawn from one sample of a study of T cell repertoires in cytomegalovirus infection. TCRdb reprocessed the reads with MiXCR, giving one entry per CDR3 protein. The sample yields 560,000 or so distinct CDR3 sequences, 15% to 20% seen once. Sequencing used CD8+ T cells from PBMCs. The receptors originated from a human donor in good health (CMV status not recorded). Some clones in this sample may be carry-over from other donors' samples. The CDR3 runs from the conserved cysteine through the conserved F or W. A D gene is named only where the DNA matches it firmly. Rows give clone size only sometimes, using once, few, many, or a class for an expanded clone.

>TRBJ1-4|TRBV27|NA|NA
TGTGCCAGCAGTTTACGGCAGTGGAATGAAAAACTGTTTTTT
CASSLRQWNEKLFF
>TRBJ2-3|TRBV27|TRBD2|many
TGTGCCAGCAGACGGCGCGGGAGGGCCGCAGATACGCAGTATTTT
CASRRRGRAADTQYF
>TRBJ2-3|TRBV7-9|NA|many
TGTGCCAGCAGTAAGGCGCCGTCGGATACGCAGTATTTT
CASSKAPSDTQYF
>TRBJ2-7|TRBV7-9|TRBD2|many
TGTGCCAGCAGCTTTCCTGGGCTAGCGGACTACGAGCAGTACTTC
CASSFPGLADYEQYF
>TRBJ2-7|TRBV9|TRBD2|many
TGTGCCAGCACCCCTAGCGGGAACTCCTACGAGCAGTACTTC
CASTPSGNSYEQYF
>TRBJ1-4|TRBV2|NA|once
TGTGCCAGCAGCGTGACAAGGGACACGCCGGCTAATGAAAAACTGTTTTTT
CASSVTRDTPANEKLFF
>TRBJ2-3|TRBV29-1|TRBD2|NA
TGCAGCGTTGGGGCGGGGGGGCCAGGGGATACGCAGTATTTT
CSVGAGGPGDTQYF
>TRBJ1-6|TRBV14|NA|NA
TGTGCCAGCAGCCAAGCCACTAGGGGGGTATATAATTCACCCCTCCACTTT
CASSQATRGVYNSPLHF
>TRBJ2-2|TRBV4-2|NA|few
TGTGCCAGCAGCCAAGAGGGGACTGCGAACACCGGGGAGCTGTTTTTT
CASSQEGTANTGELFF
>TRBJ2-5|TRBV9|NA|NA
TGTGCCAGCAGCGTAGGTGGCGTCTACCAAGAGACCCAGTACTTC
CASSVGGVYQETQYF
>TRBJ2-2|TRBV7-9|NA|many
TGTGCCAGCAGCCCGCAACTGGGGAGAAACACCGGGGAGCTGTTTTTT
CASSPQLGRNTGELFF
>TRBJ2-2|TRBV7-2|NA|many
TGTGCCAGCAGCTTAGCAGCGGCCAACACCGGGGAGCTGTTTTTT
CASSLAAANTGELFF
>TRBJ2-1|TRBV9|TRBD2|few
TGTGCCAGCAGCGTAATCCAGCGGGACGACAATGAGCAGTTCTTC
CASSVIQRDDNEQFF
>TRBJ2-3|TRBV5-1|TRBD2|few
TGCGCCAGTACGGGACTAGCGAGCACAGATACGCAGTATTTT
CASTGLASTDTQYF
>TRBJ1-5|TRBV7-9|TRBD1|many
TGTGCCAGCAGCCCCCGGGGACAGGGAGAAGGACAGCCCCAGCATTTT
CASSPRGQGEGQPQHF
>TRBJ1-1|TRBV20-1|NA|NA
TGCAGTGCCAATCCCAAGGGGTCTAACACTGAAGCTTTCTTT
CSANPKGSNTEAFF
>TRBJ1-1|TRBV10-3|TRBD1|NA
TGTGCCATCAGTGAAGGGACAGGGGGGCTTGCGAACACTGAAGCTTTCTTT
CAISEGTGGLANTEAFF
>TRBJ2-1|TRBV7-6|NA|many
TGTGCCAGCAGCTTAGGACCCCGGGGAGAGCAGTTCTTC
CASSLGPRGEQFF
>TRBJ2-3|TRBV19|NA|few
TGTGCCAGTCTATCTACAAGTTGGACTAGCACAGATACGCAGTATTTT
CASLSTSWTSTDTQYF
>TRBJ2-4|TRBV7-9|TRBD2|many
TGTGCCAGCAGCTCGGGGGGGCGGAGGAACATTCAGTACTTC
CASSSGGRRNIQYF
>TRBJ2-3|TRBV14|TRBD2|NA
TGTGCCAGCAGCCAAGTGGCCTCTAGCGGTGCTAGCACAGATACGCAGTATTTT
CASSQVASSGASTDTQYF
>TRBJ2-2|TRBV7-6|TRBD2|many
TGTGCCAGCAGCTTACCGGGGACTAGCCCCGGGGAGCTGTTTTTT
CASSLPGTSPGELFF
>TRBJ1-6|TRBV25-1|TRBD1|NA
TGTGCCAGCAGTGAATTGTGGGACAGCAATTCACCCCTCCACTTT
CASSELWDSNSPLHF
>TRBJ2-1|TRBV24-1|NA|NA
TGTGTCACCTCAAGTCGGAAAGATTGGGAGCAGTTCTTC
CVTSSRKDWEQFF
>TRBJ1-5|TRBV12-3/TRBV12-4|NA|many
TGTGCCAGCAGTTTATCAGGGACCAGCCAGCCCCAGCATTTT
CASSLSGTSQPQHF
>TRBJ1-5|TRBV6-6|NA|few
TGTGCCAGCAGTATTACAGGGATGAGCAATCAGCCCCAGCATTTT
CASSITGMSNQPQHF
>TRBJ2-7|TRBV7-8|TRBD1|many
TGTGCCAGCAGCTTCGATCGACAGGGGGCCAACGAGCAGTACTTC
CASSFDRQGANEQYF
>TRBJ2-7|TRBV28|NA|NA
TGTGCCAGCAGTCCCCCCCAGGCGACCTACGAGCAGTACTTC
CASSPPQATYEQYF
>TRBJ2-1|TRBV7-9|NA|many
TGTGCCAGCAGCTTAGCGCGGGGACGTCCAGGACAGTTCTTC
CASSLARGRPGQFF
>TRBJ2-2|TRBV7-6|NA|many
TGTGCCAGCAGCACCTCACCTAGAGATCACACCGGGGAGCTGTTTTTT
CASSTSPRDHTGELFF
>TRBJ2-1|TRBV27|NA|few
TGTGCCAGCAGTTTATCGCTAGCCCGCTACAATGAGCAGTTCTTC
CASSLSLARYNEQFF
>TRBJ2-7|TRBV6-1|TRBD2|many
TGTGCCAGCAGTGAAAGGAGCGGGGGGTACGAGCAGTACTTC
CASSERSGGYEQYF
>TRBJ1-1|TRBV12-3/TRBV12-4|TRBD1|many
TGTGCCAGCACTATCTTCCGGGACAGGGTCACTTCGGCTTTCTTT
CASTIFRDRVTSAFF
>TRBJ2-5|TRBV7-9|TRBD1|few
TGTGCCAGCAGCGCCTGGACGGGGACAGGGGATGAGACCCAGTACTTC
CASSAWTGTGDETQYF
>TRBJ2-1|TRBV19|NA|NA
TGTGCCAGTAGTCCTCTGGCGGGAAGGTTTTACAATGAGCAGTTCTTC
CASSPLAGRFYNEQFF
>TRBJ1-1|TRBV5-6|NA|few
TGTGCCAGCAGCACCGCGGGGGCAAACACTGAAGCTTTCTTT
CASSTAGANTEAFF
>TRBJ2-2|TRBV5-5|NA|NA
TGTGCCAGCACCTTGGGGGGACAATACACCGGGGAGCTGTTTTTT
CASTLGGQYTGELFF
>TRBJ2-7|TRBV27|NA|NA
TGTGCCAACAGTTTATTGGGCGAGCAGTACTTC
CANSLLGEQYF
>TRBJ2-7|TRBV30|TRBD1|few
TGTGCCTGGGCCGGGACAGGGCCCTACGAGCAGTACTTC
CAWAGTGPYEQYF
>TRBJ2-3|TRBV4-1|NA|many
TGCGCCAGCAGCCCGGACAGGGACTACACAGATACGCAGTATTTT
CASSPDRDYTDTQYF
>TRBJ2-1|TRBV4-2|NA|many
TGTGCCAGCAGCCAAGGGACTACGGGCTACAATGAGCAGTTCTTC
CASSQGTTGYNEQFF
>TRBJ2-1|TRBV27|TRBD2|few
TGTGCCAGCAGGGGGGTAGGGACTAGCGGGAACCCGAGCTCCTACAATGAGCAGTTCTTC
CASRGVGTSGNPSSYNEQFF
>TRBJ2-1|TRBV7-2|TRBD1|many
TGTGCCAGCAGCTTAGGGGCGATTAGGACAGGGATTTACAATGAGCAGTTCTTC
CASSLGAIRTGIYNEQFF
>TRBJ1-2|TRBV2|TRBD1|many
TGTGCCAGCAGAGAGGACAGGGTAAACAATGGCTACACCTTC
CASREDRVNNGYTF
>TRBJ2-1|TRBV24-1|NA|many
TGTGCCACCAGTGACCTACTAGACCAGTCCTACAATGAGCAGTTCTTC
CATSDLLDQSYNEQFF
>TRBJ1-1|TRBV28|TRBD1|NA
TGTGCCAGCATCCATCGACAGGGAGTGTTGACTGAAGCTTTCTTT
CASIHRQGVLTEAFF